Listed here are 32 T cell receptor beta chains from one sample, sequenced in a study of blood T cell repertoires in COVID-19. The method was immunoSEQ multiplex PCR; TCRdb's version includes in-frame clones alone and lacks a portion of them. This repertoire shows 150,000 to 200,000 clones, 80% to 90% found once; its top ten account for roughly 15%. The sequenced sample consisted of peripheral blood. The receptors originated from a woman aged 70-85 years with COVID-19, enrolled during active disease.

This chain joins TRBV2 and TRBJ2-5; D gene ambiguous. The length of the CDR3 is 11 residues. Germline V lookup: CDR1 SNHLY, CDR2 FYNNEI. The V gene lost 7 bases and the J gene lost 4 bases, with 7 bases spanning the gap. The CDR3, as DNA: TGTGCCAGCACCACATCAGAGACCCAGTACTTC. Encoded protein: CASTTSETQYF.

The gene calls are TRBV7-8 and TRBJ2-1, with 9 bases matching TRBD2. The V and J ends lost 3 bases and 5 bases, in that order; junction bases with no gene match: 8. The CDR3 has 16 amino acids. CDR1 is SGHVS and CDR2 is FQNEAQ in the germline V gene. CDR3 protein: CASSLARGGRDNEQFF. CDR3 in DNA: TGTGCCAGCAGCTTGGCCCGGGGCGGGAGGGACAATGAGCAGTTCTTC.

V usage is TRBV5-4 and J usage is TRBJ2-7, with D maybe TRBD2 (7 bases). This CDR3 has 14 amino acids. V lost 3 bases and J 4 bases, leaving 14 bases between the germline ends. Germline V lookup: CDR1 SGHNT, CDR2 YYREEE (reference sequence). The CDR3 DNA is TGTGCCAGCAGCTCTGGGGGGGGCAAGTACGAGCAGTACTTC. Protein product: CASSSGGGKYEQYF. The full variable domain, completed using reference TRBV5-4 and TRBJ2-7, is ETGVTQSPTHLIKTRGQQVTLRCSSQSGHNTVSWYQQALGQGPQFIFQYYREEENGRGNFPPRFSGLQFPNYSSELNVNALELDDSALYLCASSSGGGKYEQYFGPGTRLTVT.

The chain recombines TRBV20-1 with TRBJ1-2; no reliable D call. Between the trimmed V and J ends, which lost 6 bases and 0 bases, there was a span of 5 bases. Germline V gives CDR1 DFQATT, CDR2 SNEGSKA (reference sequence). CDR3 length equals 11 residues. The DNA of the CDR3 is TGCAGTGCAACAGCTAACTATGGCTACACCTTC. It translates to CSATANYGYTF.

The chain recombines TRBV6-1 with TRBJ1-3, with D unresolved. Per the germline V gene, CDR1 is MNHNS and CDR2 is SASEGT. The V end lost 4 bases, the J end lost 3 bases, and 22 bases lay between the germline ends. This CDR3 is built from 18 residues. The CDR3 DNA sequence: TGTGCCAGCAGTGCTCAGTATCCAAACCCTCCCCTTGGAAACACCATATATTTT. Protein product: CASSAQYPNPPLGNTIYF.

V is TRBV19 and J is TRBJ2-7; weak D call: TRBD1 (6 bases). V was clipped by 5 bases and J by 5 bases, with 19 bases between them. This CDR3 has 15 residues. Germline values: CDR1 LNHDA, CDR2 SQIVND (reference sequence). The CDR3 nucleotides are TGTGCCAGTAGTGCTCAGGGGACCCCCAACCACGAGCAGTACTTC. Translating gives CASSAQGTPNHEQYF.

With regard to this clone: In the same sample, other DNA sequences code for this CDR3. The genes are TRBV18 and TRBJ2-6; no firm D call. CDR1 and CDR2 (germline): KGHSH, LQKENI. The CDR3 covers 15 residues. Between the trimmed V and J ends, which lost 2 bases and 1 base, there was a span of 6 bases. The CDR3 DNA reads as TGTGCCAGCTCACCAACGGGTTCTGGGGCCAACGTCCTGACTTTC. This gives the protein CASSPTGSGANVLTF.

The chain has TRBV9 and TRBJ1-2; TRBD1 might be the D (6 bases). CDR1 SGDLS and CDR2 YYNGEE come from the germline V gene. V was pared by 3 bases and J by 0 bases, with 12 bases between. This CDR3 has 15 amino acids. Here the CDR3 reads CASSAQGAANYGYTF. The CDR3, as DNA: TGTGCCAGCAGCGCACAGGGAGCCGCTAACTATGGCTACACCTTC. Drawing the rest from reference TRBV9 and TRBJ1-2, the complete variable domain is DSGVTQTPKHLITATGQRVTLRCSPRSGDLSVYWYQQSLDQGLQFLIQYYNGEERAKGNILERFSAQQFPDLHSELNLSSLELGDSALYFCASSAQGAANYGYTFGSGTRLTVV.

V usage is TRBV20-1 and J usage is TRBJ2-1, with D hard to call. This CDR3 region has 11 residues. Between the trimmed V and J ends, which lost 4 bases and 8 bases, there was a span of 9 bases. Per the germline V gene, CDR1 is DFQATT and CDR2 is SNEGSKA (reference sequence). In DNA form, the CDR3 reads TGCAGTGCTAAATCCCATCATGAGCAGTTCTTC. Translating gives CSAKSHHEQFF.

In DNA form, the CDR3 reads TGTGCCAGCAGTTACTCGGGCGGGGGAAACACCGGGGAGCTGTTTTTT. Translation gives CASSYSGGGNTGELFF. The rearrangement uses TRBV6-5 and TRBJ2-2, with TRBD2 matching over 7 bases. V gave up 0 bases and J gave up 2 bases; unmatched junction bases: 3. In germline, CDR1 is MNHEY, CDR2 SVGAGI. The CDR3 length is 16 residues.

Turning to this clone: Different DNA sequences within this sample yield the same CDR3. This chain joins TRBV5-1 and TRBJ2-5; TRBD1 agrees at 11 bases. V was pared by 4 bases and J by 5 bases, with 13 bases of the junction left unmatched. From germline, CDR1 is SGHRS and CDR2 YFSETQ. CDR3 length equals 17 residues. The CDR3: CASSKGQGGRMMETQYF. CDR3 DNA: TGCGCCAGCAGCAAGGGACAGGGGGGGCGAATGATGGAGACCCAGTACTTC.

This sequence joins TRBV24-1 and TRBJ2-1; 13 bases align to TRBD2. Germline lookup yields CDR1 KGHDR and CDR2 SFDVKD. V was clipped by 7 bases and J by 7 bases; unmatched bases: 3. The CDR3 has 14 residues. CDR3 in DNA: TGTGCCACCAGAGGGACTAGCGGGATAAATGAGCAGTTCTTC. Translation gives CATRGTSGINEQFF.

The J gene is TRBJ2-7, the V gene TRBV24-1; D ambiguous. Germline V lookup: CDR1 KGHDR, CDR2 SFDVKD. V lost 0 bases to trimming and J lost 3 bases, with 11 bases between them. CDR3 length equals 15 residues. DNA for the CDR3: TGTGCCACCAGTGATTTGGGGCATCTGTACTACGAGCAGTACTTC. It codes for CATSDLGHLYYEQYF.

The chain uses TRBV7-2 and TRBJ1-1; no clear D. CDR1 is SGHTA, CDR2 FQGNSA, per germline. V lost 1 base and J 3 bases, leaving 12 bases between the germline ends. The CDR3 has 15 amino acids. The CDR3 reads CASSLGVTYYTEAFF. The CDR3, as DNA: TGTGCCAGCAGCTTAGGGGTGACTTACTACACTGAAGCTTTCTTT.

J is TRBJ1-2 and V is TRBV7-9; the match to TRBD1 covers 9 bases. The CDR3 loop spans 16 amino acids. Germline-derived CDR1 and CDR2 are SEHNR and FQNEAQ (reference sequence). V trimming: 6 bases; J trimming: 0 bases; junction bases outside the gene matches: 8. This CDR3 reads CASSTGGTTANYGYTF. For the CDR3, the DNA is TGTGCCAGCAGTACAGGGGGCACCACAGCTAACTATGGCTACACCTTC. Full variable domain (outside the CDR3, taken from reference TRBV7-9 and TRBJ1-2): DTGVSQNPRHKITKRGQNVTFRCDPISEHNRLYWYRQTLGQGPEFLTYFQNEAQLEKSRLLSDRFSAERPKGSFSTLEIQRTEQGDSAMYLCASSTGGTTANYGYTFGSGTRLTVV.

The chain uses TRBV19 and TRBJ2-7, with D possibly being TRBD2 (6 bases). V dropped 5 bases and J dropped 6 bases, with 20 bases sitting between them. The length of the CDR3 is 15 residues. The V gene's germline CDR1 is LNHDA and CDR2 SQIVND (reference sequence). The CDR3 loop reads CASSPSGWREPEQYF. CDR3 bases: TGTGCCAGTAGTCCCAGCGGCTGGAGGGAGCCCGAGCAGTACTTC.

About this clone: A junction boundary mismatches the germline segment, possibly from a read error. The chain recombines TRBV30 with TRBJ1-1; D not resolved. Germline-derived CDR1 and CDR2 are GTSNPN and SVGIG (reference sequence). The CDR3 extends over 13 amino acids. CDR3 sequence: CARRVGAWTEAFF. CDR3 in DNA: TGTGCCCGGAGAGTAGGAGCGTGGACTGAAGCTTTCTTT.

This clone appeared a single time. The rearrangement uses TRBV28 and TRBJ1-1; no definite D call. CDR3 length equals 15 residues. Germline-derived CDR1 and CDR2 are MDHEN and SYDVKM. V lost 2 bases and J lost 3, with 13 bases in between. The chain's CDR3 is CASSLRGERDTEAFF. The CDR3 DNA reads as TGTGCCAGCAGTTTAAGAGGAGAACGGGACACTGAAGCTTTCTTT.

The rearrangement joins TRBV7-2 to TRBJ2-7, with D tentatively TRBD2 (6 bases). This CDR3 is built from 14 residues. Trimming removed 1 base from V and 5 bases from J, with 12 bases in between. Germline CDR1 is SGHTA and CDR2 is FQGNSA. CDR3 sequence (DNA): TGTGCCAGCAGCTTAGTAACTAGCCCCAACGAGCAGTACTTC. This codes for CASSLVTSPNEQYF.

The chain couples TRBV28 to TRBJ1-5; a possible D gene is TRBD1 (6 bases). The CDR3 is made up of 17 amino acids. Germline values: CDR1 MDHEN, CDR2 SYDVKM. Trimming left V 4 bases short and J 3 bases short, with 19 bases between. CDR3: CASSSTWTEPLNQPQHF. The CDR3 DNA follows: TGTGCCAGCAGTTCCACCTGGACAGAACCTCTCAATCAGCCCCAGCATTTT.

The V and J genes are TRBV13 and TRBJ1-1, with TRBD1 matching over 8 bases. The CDR3 contains 16 residues. CDR1 is PRHDT and CDR2 is FYEKMQ in the germline V gene (reference sequence). J was trimmed by 1 base and V by 6 bases; bases with no gene match: 10. In DNA, the CDR3 is TGTGCCAGCAGATACCGACAGGGGCAGGGGAACACTGAAGCTTTCTTT. Its protein product is CASRYRQGQGNTEAFF. The full variable domain, its missing parts supplied by reference TRBV13 and TRBJ1-1, is AAGVIQSPRHLIKEKRETATLKCYPIPRHDTVYWYQQGPGQDPQFLISFYEKMQSDKGSIPDRFSAQQFSDYHSELNMSSLELGDSALYFCASRYRQGQGNTEAFFGQGTRLTVV.

The chain is built from TRBV6-5 and TRBJ1-2, with D possibly matching TRBD1 (5 bases). Germline CDR1 is MNHEY and CDR2 is SVGAGI. This CDR3 region has 15 residues. V was clipped by 4 bases and J by 6 bases, with 18 bases between them. The CDR3 spells CASSWERDGWDGYTF. CDR3 coding DNA: TGTGCCAGCAGTTGGGAGCGGGACGGATGGGATGGCTACACCTTC.

DNA of the CDR3: TGTGCCAGCAGCTTAGTGCTCGCGGCTTATGGCTACACCTTC. Protein sequence: CASSLVLAAYGYTF. This rearrangement joins TRBV7-9 to TRBJ1-2, with no clear D. The CDR3 covers 14 residues. Germline V lookup: CDR1 SEHNR, CDR2 FQNEAQ (reference sequence). V lost 1 base and J 5 bases, leaving 11 bases between the germline ends.

The J gene is TRBJ1-5, the V gene TRBV12-3 or TRBV12-4; D unresolved. The CDR3 spans 13 residues. Between the trimmed V and J ends, which lost 7 bases and 6 bases, there was a span of 13 bases. The CDR3 bases are TGTGCCAGCAAGCGGAGTTTAGTTCAGCCCCAGCATTTT. This gives the protein CASKRSLVQPQHF.

This clone has just one count. The chain joins TRBV7-9 to TRBJ2-6; D perhaps matches TRBD1 (6 bases). V gave up 5 bases and J gave up 15 bases, with 14 bases separating them. Germline CDR1 and CDR2: SEHNR and FQNEAQ (reference sequence). The length of the CDR3 is 12 residues. The CDR3 DNA follows: TGTGCCAGCAGCGCCCGACAGGATGACCTGACTTTC. Translating gives CASSARQDDLTF. Full variable domain (remainder filled in from reference TRBV7-9 and TRBJ2-6): DTGVSQNPRHKITKRGQNVTFRCDPISEHNRLYWYRQTLGQGPEFLTYFQNEAQLEKSRLLSDRFSAERPKGSFSTLEIQRTEQGDSAMYLCASSARQDDLTFGAGSRLTVL.

This clone appeared once. The chain links TRBV24-1 to TRBJ1-5; 7 positions agree with TRBD1. CDR1 is KGHDR, CDR2 SFDVKD, per germline. The CDR3 covers 15 residues. V shed 3 bases, J shed 2 bases, and the junction held 3 bases outside the gene matches. CDR3 residues: CATSDEQGGNQPQHF. CDR3 DNA sequence: TGTGCCACCAGTGATGAGCAGGGGGGCAATCAGCCCCAGCATTTT.

The genes are TRBV3-1 (or the pseudogene TRBV3-2) and TRBJ1-5, with a weak D call TRBD1 (5 bases). V lost 1 base and J lost 5, with 9 bases in between. CDR3 length equals 14 residues. The V gene's germline CDR1 is LGHDT and CDR2 YNNKEL (reference sequence). The CDR3 nucleotides read TGTGCCAGCAGCCAAGGGGGGGGAGATCAGCCCCAGCATTTT. It encodes CASSQGGGDQPQHF.

V gene TRBV28 combines with J gene TRBJ1-4; TRBD1 might be the D (5 bases). This CDR3 comprises 14 residues. Germline V lookup: CDR1 MDHEN, CDR2 SYDVKM. The V end lost 6 bases, the J end lost 8 bases, and 16 bases lay between the germline ends. The chain's CDR3 is CASRRGPALEKLFF. DNA for the CDR3: TGTGCCAGCAGGCGGGGACCGGCGTTGGAAAAACTGTTTTTT.

The chain is built from TRBV2 and TRBJ1-5; D is perhaps TRBD1 (5 bases). The CDR3 consists of 15 residues. The V gene's germline CDR1 is SNHLY and CDR2 FYNNEI. V was pared by 6 bases and J by 4 bases, with 16 bases between. The CDR3 region is CASRRAGVGNQPQHF. In DNA, the CDR3 is TGTGCCAGCAGGAGGGCGGGGGTAGGGAATCAGCCCCAGCATTTT.

This clone occurred once. The chain joins TRBV30 to TRBJ1-2, with D possibly matching TRBD1 (6 bases). V lost 8 bases, J lost 8 bases, and 15 bases lay in between. Germline V gene data show CDR1 as GTSNPN and CDR2 as SVGIG (reference sequence). The CDR3 has 11 residues. The CDR3 protein is CASTPGEGYTF. In DNA form, the CDR3 reads TGTGCCAGCACACCAGGGGAAGGCTACACCTTC. Full variable domain (rest looked up from reference TRBV30 and TRBJ1-2): SQTIHQWPATLVQPVGSPLSLECTVEGTSNPNLYWYRQAAGRGLQLLFYSVGIGQISSEVPQNLSASRPQDRQFILSSKKLLLSDSGFYLCASTPGEGYTFGSGTRLTVV.

V usage is TRBV6-6 and J usage is TRBJ1-5; 8 bases line up with TRBD1. Germline values: CDR1 MNHNY, CDR2 SVGAGI (reference sequence). The CDR3 totals 15 residues. V lost 5 bases to trimming and J lost 1 base; unmatched junction nucleotides: 4. CDR3 coding DNA: TGTGCCAGCAGTCTAACAGGGGGAAGCAATCAGCCCCAGCATTTT. The encoded protein is CASSLTGGSNQPQHF.

J is TRBJ2-5 and V is TRBV6-5; 7 bases are shared with TRBD2. From germline, CDR1 is MNHEY and CDR2 SVGAGI. V lost 7 bases to trimming and J lost 3 bases; unmatched junction nucleotides: 5. This CDR3 is 13 amino acids long. CDR3 residues: CASKLAGEETQYF. CDR3 DNA: TGTGCCAGCAAGCTTGCGGGGGAAGAGACCCAGTACTTC.